The T cell receptor beta chain under discussion was sequenced for a study of cytomegalovirus exposure and HLA in healthy donors. Study information: There were roughly 110 million unique TCR beta sequences, drawn from 200 million or so T cells, in an earlier analysis. Study-wide results and limits: For TCR beta chains, V- and J-gene trimming was later linked to a missense DCLRE1C variant. In an earlier analysis, most TCR beta V segments were productive about 87% or about 30% of the time.

PCR amplification relied on 60 Vbeta primers (plus 13 Jbeta primers). The method was immunoSEQ multiplex PCR; TCRdb's version includes in-frame clones alone and lacks a portion of them. Among approximately 150,000 clones listed, around 77% were seen once. Notes on this clone: Its antigen is unknown.

CDR3 length: 14 residues. In germline, CDR1 is SGHNT, CDR2 YYREEE (reference sequence). V lost 6 bases and J lost 0, with 11 bases in between. The sequence came from a woman in her twenties or thirties in good health and CMV-seronegative. Sequencing was done on a sample of PBMCs. The chain joins TRBV5-4 to TRBJ2-3; D might be TRBD1 (5 bases). The CDR3 DNA reads as TGTGCCAGCAAACCGACAGAGAGCACAGATACGCAGTATTTT. Its translation is CASKPTESTDTQYF.